One T cell receptor (beta chain) is described in this entry. Assay used: immunoSEQ multiplex PCR; TCRdb lists only in-frame clones, some missing. Among 15,000 to 20,000 clones listed, about 85% were seen once. The data were obtained in a study of CD4+ T cells in melanoma. There are 19 residues in the CDR3. Trimming removed 5 bases from V and 0 bases from J; junction bases left unmatched: 13. Germline V lookup: CDR1 SEHNR, CDR2 FQNEAQ (reference sequence). V gene TRBV7-9 combines with J gene TRBJ2-5; 12 nucleotides match TRBD1. Sample: cells from a culture (not recorded whether cultured in vitro). The sequence was obtained from a human donor with melanoma. CDR3 in DNA: TGTGCCAGCAGCGCCGGGACAGGGGGCCCGATGGGGTACCAAGAGACCCAGTACTTC. Amino acids: CASSAGTGGPMGYQETQYF.